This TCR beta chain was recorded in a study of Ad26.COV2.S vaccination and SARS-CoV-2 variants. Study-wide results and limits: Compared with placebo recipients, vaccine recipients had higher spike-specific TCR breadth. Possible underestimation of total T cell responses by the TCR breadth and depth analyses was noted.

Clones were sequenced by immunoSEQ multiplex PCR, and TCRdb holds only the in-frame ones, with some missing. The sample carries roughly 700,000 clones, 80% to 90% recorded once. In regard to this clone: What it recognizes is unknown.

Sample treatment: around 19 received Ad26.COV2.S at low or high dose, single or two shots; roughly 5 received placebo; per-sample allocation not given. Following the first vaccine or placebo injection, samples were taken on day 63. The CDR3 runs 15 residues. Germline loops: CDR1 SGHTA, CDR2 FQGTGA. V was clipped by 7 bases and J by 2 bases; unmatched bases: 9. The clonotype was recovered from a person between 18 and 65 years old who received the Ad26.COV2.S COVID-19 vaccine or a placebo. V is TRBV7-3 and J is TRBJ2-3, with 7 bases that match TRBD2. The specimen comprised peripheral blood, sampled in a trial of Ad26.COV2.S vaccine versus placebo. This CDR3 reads CASTIGGSLTDTQYF. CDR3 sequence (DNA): TGTGCCAGCACCATCGGGGGGTCTCTCACAGATACGCAGTATTTT. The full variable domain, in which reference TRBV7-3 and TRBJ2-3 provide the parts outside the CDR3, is GAGVSQTPSNKVTEKGKYVELRCDPISGHTALYWYRQSLGQGPEFLIYFQGTGAADDSGLPNDRFFAVRPEGSVSTLKIQRTERGDSAVYLCASTIGGSLTDTQYFGPGTRLTVL.